This T cell receptor (beta chain) was identified during a study of graft-versus-host responses after intestinal transplantation. As for this clone: The antigen is not known.

Whole-study findings and limits: Peak circulating GvH clone levels were associated with early post-transplant HvG declines. The presence of high graft-versus-host to host-versus-graft clonal ratios in allografts characterized patients with graft-donor T cell macrochimerism.

This CDR3 comprises 16 residues. V lost 7 bases, J lost 4 bases, and 13 bases stayed unmatched. The repertoire was sequenced with immunoSEQ multiplex PCR; TCRdb's copy has only in-frame clones and lacks some. This sample carries tens of thousands of clones, roughly 91% of them seen once, and the ten largest clones take more than 1.5%. The specimen comprised unstimulated CD8+ T cells sorted from spleen or lymph node cells, sampled before intestinal transplant. The V and J genes are TRBV23-1 and TRBJ1-5; 7 bases line up with TRBD1. TRBV23-1 is filed as an ORF, its function uncertain. The receptor's source is a human donor who received an intestinal transplant. The CDR3 spells CASTILQGRFNQPQHF. The CDR3, as DNA: TGCGCCAGCACCATCTTACAGGGGAGATTTAATCAGCCCCAGCATTTT.